This is a list of T cell receptor beta chains from one sample in a study of blood T cell repertoires in COVID-19. Repertoires were generated with immunoSEQ multiplex PCR, while TCRdb's copy carries only in-frame clones and drops some. This sample has 180,000 or so clones, with about 86% found just once. Material: peripheral blood. These receptors all stem from a man aged 18 to 35 with active or convalescent COVID-19. The CDR3 runs from the conserved cysteine through the conserved F or W. The D gene is left open where the match is weak. Only some rows state a clone size, as once, few, many or a class for expanded clones.

D gene	clone size	V gene	J gene	CDR3 length	CDR3 DNA	CDR3 protein
TRBD1	NA	TRBV5-4	TRBJ1-6	14	TGTGCCGGCCAGAGACAGGGAGATAATTCACCCCTCCACTTT	CAGQRQGDNSPLHF
NA	NA	TRBV5-1	TRBJ2-1	17	TGCGCCAGCAGCACCGGCAGGTGGGTCCGATCCTACAATGAGCAGTTCTTC	CASSTGRWVRSYNEQFF
TRBD1	NA	TRBV27	TRBJ1-5	17	TGTGCCAGCAGTTTCCCCCGGGACAGCGATATCAATCAGCCCCAGCATTTT	CASSFPRDSDINQPQHF
NA	NA	TRBV6-4	TRBJ2-2	14	TGTGCCAGCAGTGAGTTTCCGGGCACCGGGGAGCTGTTTTTT	CASSEFPGTGELFF
NA	NA	TRBV5-6	TRBJ2-1	15	TGTGCCAGCAGCTCGGTCGGCAGGTCCTACAATGAGCAGTTCTTC	CASSSVGRSYNEQFF
NA	NA	TRBV7-8	TRBJ1-5	14	TGTGCCAGCAGCTTAGATGGGGGGATCCAGCCCCAGCATTTT	CASSLDGGIQPQHF
TRBD1	NA	TRBV5-4	TRBJ2-2	15	TGTGCCAGCAGCCACGGGACAGGGGGCACCGGGGAGCTGTTTTTT	CASSHGTGGTGELFF
NA	NA	TRBV30	TRBJ1-1	13	TGTGCCTGGAGTGTAGCCGGGGAGGTTAATGCTTTCTTT	CAWSVAGEVNAFF
NA	once	TRBV24-1	TRBJ2-1	15	TGTGCCACCAGTGCTACCGACTGGAACAAGAATGAGCAGTTCTTC	CATSATDWNKNEQFF
NA	NA	TRBV7-9	TRBJ1-3	14	TGTGCCAGCAGCTTAGAGGGGTCTGGAAACACCATATATTTT	CASSLEGSGNTIYF
NA	NA	TRBV21-1	TRBJ1-1	13	TGTGCCAGCAGCAGCAGAGGGTGCGCTGAAGCTTTCTTT	CASSSRGCAEAFF
NA	NA	TRBV5-4	TRBJ2-1	15	TGTGCCAGCAGCGCGGGACAGTTATTCTACAATGAGCAGTTCTTC	CASSAGQLFYNEQFF
NA	NA	TRBV5-1	TRBJ2-1	14	TGCGCCAGCAGTTATAGGACACCGGCCAATGAGCAGTTCTTC	CASSYRTPANEQFF
TRBD2	NA	TRBV29-1	TRBJ2-3	14	TGCAGCGTTAGAGGCCTAGCGGGCACAGATACGCAGTATTTT	CSVRGLAGTDTQYF
NA	once	TRBV18	TRBJ1-3	19	TGTGCCAGCGCCAGGGGTGCCTGGAAGATCGGATACTCTGGAAACACCATATATTTT	CASARGAWKIGYSGNTIYF
NA	NA	TRBV5-1	TRBJ2-2	15	TGCGCCAGCAGCTCCGGTGAGATCGGGACCGGGGAGCTGTTTTTT	CASSSGEIGTGELFF
TRBD1	NA	TRBV6-5	TRBJ1-5	14	TGTGCCAGCAGAGCAGGGGGAAGCAATCAGCCCCAGCATTTT	CASRAGGSNQPQHF
NA	NA	TRBV6-5	TRBJ1-2	14	TGTGCCAGCAGTCCTGGGTTGGGGGCCCATGGCTACACCTTC	CASSPGLGAHGYTF
NA	once	TRBV4-2	TRBJ2-2	15	TGTGCCAGCAGCCAAGGTACAGGGAACACCGGGGAGCTGTTTTTT	CASSQGTGNTGELFF
NA	NA	TRBV25-1	TRBJ2-1	15	TGTGCCAGCAGTGCACCTGTCGGTGACTACAATGAGCAGTTCTTC	CASSAPVGDYNEQFF
TRBD1	once	TRBV2	TRBJ2-3	15	TGTGCCAGCAATTTATGGACAGGGGGCATAGATACGCAGTATTTT	CASNLWTGGIDTQYF
NA	NA	TRBV18	TRBJ1-5	13	TGTGCCAGCTCACCGGTCGGAGATCAGCCCCAGCATTTT	CASSPVGDQPQHF
NA	once	TRBV18	TRBJ2-3	14	TGTGCCAGCTCACCACCGCAGGGCACAGATACGCAGTATTTT	CASSPPQGTDTQYF
TRBD1	NA	TRBV6-5	TRBJ1-1	12	TGTGCCAGCGAGGACAGGGGTACTGAAGCTTTCTTT	CASEDRGTEAFF
TRBD2	NA	TRBV5-1	TRBJ2-1	14	TGCGCCAGCAGCTCGACGACTAGCCCGGGTGAGCAGTTCTTC	CASSSTTSPGEQFF
NA	NA	TRBV12-5	TRBJ2-2	19	TGTGCTAGTGGTTTGGTAATCACGTTGTGGACAGCGAACACCGGGGAGCTGTTTTTT	CASGLVITLWTANTGELFF
NA	NA	TRBV20-1	TRBJ1-1	10	TGCAGTGCTCTGAGGGCTGAAGCTTTCTTT	CSALRAEAFF
TRBD1	NA	TRBV24-1	TRBJ2-1	15	TGTGCCACCAGCACGGGACAGGGGATCCCAAATGAGCAGTTCTTC	CATSTGQGIPNEQFF